Listed here are 6 T cell receptor beta chains from one sample, sequenced in a study of T cell responses to AZD1222 COVID-19 vaccine. Clones were sequenced by immunoSEQ multiplex PCR, and TCRdb holds only the in-frame ones, with some missing. The profile shows 180,000 or so clones, roughly 94% of them singletons. Sequenced material: peripheral blood, taken 28 days after the second AZD1222 dose. All receptors derive from an adult who received the AZD1222 COVID-19 vaccine.

The chain has TRBV5-1 and TRBJ2-1; D may correspond to TRBD1 or TRBD2 (5 bases each). Trimming shortened V by 1 base and J by 9 bases, and 14 bases separated the two germline ends. This CDR3 spans 14 amino acids. CDR1 and CDR2 (germline): SGHRS, YFSETQ. CDR3 sequence: CASSLWGTLREQFF. For the CDR3, the DNA is TGCGCCAGCAGCTTGTGGGGGACCCTCCGTGAGCAGTTCTTC. Full variable domain (outside the CDR3, taken from reference TRBV5-1 and TRBJ2-1): KAGVTQTPRYLIKTRGQQVTLSCSPISGHRSVSWYQQTPGQGLQFLFEYFSETQRNKGNFPGRFSGRQFSNSRSEMNVSTLELGDSALYLCASSLWGTLREQFFGPGTRLTVL.

This clone appeared a single time. V gene TRBV5-1 combines with J gene TRBJ1-2; 9 bases agree with TRBD1. The junction had 2 bases not matched to a gene; V was cut back by 4 bases and J by 4 bases. Germline V gene sequence: CDR1 SGHRS, CDR2 YFSETQ. The CDR3 is 13 residues long. DNA of the CDR3: TGCGCCAGCAGCCCGGGACAGGGCTATGGCTACACCTTC. Amino acid sequence: CASSPGQGYGYTF.

The chain employs TRBV19 and TRBJ1-3; 9 bases are a match to TRBD1. The germline CDR1 and CDR2 sequences are LNHDA and SQIVND (reference sequence). The CDR3 extends over 18 amino acids. V was clipped by 6 bases and J by 0 bases; unmatched bases: 12. This CDR3 is CASSSSGQGGHSGNTIYF. For the CDR3, the DNA is TGTGCCAGTAGCTCCTCGGGACAGGGAGGCCACTCTGGAAACACCATATATTTT.

The rearrangement links TRBV4-3 to TRBJ2-1; TRBD2 might be the D (5 bases). Germline V gene sequence: CDR1 LGHNA, CDR2 YSLEER. CDR3 size: 15 residues. The V gene lost 5 bases and the J gene lost 0 bases, with 11 bases spanning the gap. The DNA for the CDR3 is TGCGCCAGCAGCGTCAGAGGGAGCTCCTACAATGAGCAGTTCTTC. Residues: CASSVRGSSYNEQFF.

J is TRBJ1-2 and V is TRBV5-5, with 8 bases aligning to TRBD1. This CDR3 contains 15 residues. Looked up from germline, CDR1 is SGHKS and CDR2 is YYEKEE (reference sequence). The junction had 5 bases not matched to a gene; V was cut back by 4 bases and J by 0 bases. DNA of the CDR3: TGTGCCAGCAGCATTCAGGGGGCCCCTAACTATGGCTACACCTTC. As protein: CASSIQGAPNYGYTF.

This sequence joins TRBV6-4 and TRBJ2-3; possible D gene TRBD2, 7 bases. The CDR3 totals 15 residues. V was cut by 3 bases and J by 3 bases, with 13 bases left in between. Germline V lookup: CDR1 MRHNA, CDR2 SNTAGT. CDR3 nucleotides: TGTGCCAGCAGTGAAGGGGGGGAGGCGACAGATACGCAGTATTTT. It encodes CASSEGGEATDTQYF.